Below, one T cell receptor (beta chain) is given with its context. Antigen: not known. Clones were read by immunoSEQ multiplex PCR, and TCRdb kept only the in-frame ones, dropping some. The sample lists over 55,000 clones; more than 85% were seen once. The sample originates from a study of OX40 agonist ivuxolimab in advanced cancers. Study-level information: The patients received agonistic anti-OX40 (CD134) antibody ivuxolimab. Three patients got partial responses; one had hepatocellular carcinoma and two had cutaneous melanoma.

Study results and caveats: Expanded clones tended on average to be more numerous among CD8+ T cells than CD4+. Dosing at 0.1 to 3.0 mg/kg was accompanied by clonal expansion of CD4+ and CD8+ blood T cells by week 6.

J was trimmed by 1 base and V by 5 bases; bases with no gene match: 7. Germline CDR1 reads MNHNY; CDR2 reads SVGAGI (reference sequence). The CDR3 contains 15 residues. The sequences come from CD4+ or CD8+ T cells sorted from blood, collected in a trial of the OX40 agonist ivuxolimab. This sequence was found in an adult with an advanced solid tumor such as melanoma, head and neck, liver or kidney cancer. The gene calls are TRBV6-6 and TRBJ2-5; TRBD1 matches at 7 bases. The CDR3 DNA is TGTGCCAGCAGTACCGGGACAGTTAGCCAAGAGACCCAGTACTTC. This codes for CASSTGTVSQETQYF.